This T cell receptor (beta chain) was recorded in a study of T cells in women clearing cervical HPV infection (dated by TCRdb to about 2018). At the level of the whole study: The cases were some 27 women with histologically confirmed HPV16-related CIN3 or worse, and 2 of these cases were invasive cancers. Controls were around 24 women whose single incident HPV16 infection cleared within 12 months without precancer or cancer developing. Blood from cases was drawn at the visit where the lesion was first identified, while blood from controls was drawn once the infection was no longer detected. Among cases, blood sampling came a median of nearly 150 days after lesion detection, with an interquartile range of about 85 to 200 days. Since HLA typing was available for only a few women, HLA type could not be ruled out as a confounder. This exploratory proof-of-principle case-control study, nested within the Guanacaste HPV Natural History Study in Costa Rica, compared TCR repertoires among women with different cervical HPV16 outcomes. Cases and controls were matched on age within five years and on year of sample collection. Cases had a median age of almost 35 years compared with about 40 for controls, and baseline characteristics showed no significant differences between the groups. The parent cohort enrolled around 10,000 women aged 18 or older in Guanacaste, Costa Rica, during about 1992 to 1995 and followed them for more than 6 years. As quality controls, five blinded duplicates were added to each group, bringing the total to approximately 60 samples made up of roughly 50 participants and some 10 replicates.

TCR beta CDR3 regions were amplified by multiplex PCR from an average of 1200 ng genomic DNA per sample using the immunoSEQ assay. To correct primer bias, the assay used a complete synthetic TCR repertoire to set an amplification baseline. Amplicons were sequenced on the Illumina platform. In the original analysis: Sequence errors were corrected by clustering with frequency ratios and a modified nearest-neighbor algorithm, and the sequences were then analyzed in the immunoSEQ Analyzer using IMGT gene definitions. At each rarefaction depth, TCR richness and evenness were averaged across 20 rarefaction repeats, and samples with fewer sequences than that depth were excluded. V, D and J gene relative abundances were compared between groups with Wilcoxon rank sum tests, applying FDR correction. For the blinded duplicates, the intraclass correlation was approximately 96% for TCR richness and averaged around 76% across around 66 gene segments. This is the immuneACCESS table as TCRdb keeps it, with only in-frame sequences that have V and J called. A part of the clones is gone; compared with another copy, unresolved V genes explain less than half, and the rest is unexplained. V and J calls and clone size come straight from that table; D and trimming were deduced from the DNA. This sample's table carries about 40,000 clones. The ten largest make up approximately 4.8% of the sample.

Paper-wide results and their limitations: TRBV6-7 relative abundance was lower in cases than in controls (about 0.099% versus 0.16%; Bonferroni P = 0.0008). Random forest classifiers that combined richness and V gene abundances separated cases from controls with an estimated AUC of around 0.83. Because of the cross-sectional design, the study could not determine whether the associations came before infection or resulted from infection, and neither effector/memory subsets nor HPV-specific T cells were isolated. Because the number of T cells in each sample was unknown, differences in richness could reflect differing T-cell content rather than repertoire biology. Across sequencing depths, CIN3+ cases showed significantly higher TCR repertoire richness than controls, but evenness did not differ between the groups.

Unmatched junction bases come to 7, with V trimmed by 5 bases and J by 5 bases. CDR1 and CDR2 are drawn from the germline V gene (reference sequence): SEHNR, FQNEAQ. The CDR3 runs 15 amino acids, cysteine and phenylalanine included. The DNA covers only part of the CDR3, 36 bases in frame from base 1. In regard to this clone: Its antigen is currently not known. From the germline J gene comes the end of the CDR3, since the read stops 3 residues before it.

Every participant had a single incident cervical HPV16 infection, and prevalent HPV16 infections were excluded. Cervical HPV DNA was detected with MY09/MY11 PCR, and genotyping was done by dot-blot hybridization. Approximately 16 mL of heparinized blood were centrifuged, and the buffy coat was aliquoted, frozen at -30°C, then stored at -80°C. QIAGEN kits were used to extract genomic DNA from buffy coat specimens. The chain is made from TRBV7-9 and TRBJ1-2; a stretch of 11 junction bases matches TRBD1. Input material: blood buffy coat. The sequence was collected from a woman between 18 and 70 years old with a cervical HPV16 infection that either progressed to CIN3+ or cleared (not recorded which). This receptor carries the CDR3 CASSLGQGARYGYTF. CDR3 DNA (partial): TGTGCCAGCAGCCTTGGACAGGGGGCCCGGTATGGC.